The 21 T cell receptor beta chains in this list originate from one sample, sequenced in a study of vaccination effects on CD4 cells after COVID-19. These receptors' antigens are unknown. The assay was immunoSEQ multiplex PCR, and TCRdb's table has in-frame clones only and misses some. The sample lists about 24,000 clones; 69% were seen once. ViraFEST assay sequencing came after antigen-specific CD4+ T cells were expanded with viral peptide pools. Investigators separated out CD4+ T cells once 9 to 11 days of culture had passed. Everyone in the study got two shots of either the BNT162b2 or mRNA-1273 vaccine. Sequences were derived from CD4+ T cells from PBMCs cultured with SARS-CoV-2 spike peptides, sampled after COVID-19 vaccination. These receptors all come from a human donor who received a COVID-19 vaccine.

The chain uses TRBV6-5 and TRBJ1-3, with a possible D match to TRBD1 (6 bases). This CDR3 spans 16 amino acids. Germline V lookup: CDR1 MNHEY, CDR2 SVGAGI. V was pared by 0 bases and J by 0 bases, with 9 bases between. CDR3 coding DNA: TGTGCCAGCAGTTACTCGACAGGATTCTCTGGAAACACCATATATTTT. Protein sequence: CASSYSTGFSGNTIYF.

This clone has only a few counts. This chain joins TRBV6-5 and TRBJ2-7; weak D call: TRBD1 (6 bases). This CDR3 region has 14 residues. Germline V gene data show CDR1 as MNHEY and CDR2 as SVGAGI. V gave up 5 bases and J gave up 6 bases, with 17 bases separating them. CDR3 nucleotides: TGTGCCAGCAGTCCTAGACAGGTTCGGAGCGAGCAGTACTTC. This gives the protein CASSPRQVRSEQYF.

The chain carries TRBV7-2 and TRBJ2-7; 11 bases agree with TRBD1. Germline V gene sequence: CDR1 SGHTA, CDR2 FQGNSA. Trimming cost V 5 bases and J 3 bases; bases outside gene matches: 9. CDR3 size: 16 residues. Here the CDR3 reads CASSINSGTGGYEQYF. In DNA, the CDR3 is TGTGCCAGCAGCATTAACTCCGGGACAGGGGGCTACGAGCAGTACTTC.

The V and J genes are TRBV19 and TRBJ2-3; maybe TRBD2 (7 bases). V shed 0 bases and J shed 7 bases, with 20 bases lying between them. Germline assignment: CDR1 LNHDA and CDR2 SQIVND (reference sequence). This CDR3 has 17 residues. CDR3 sequence (DNA): TGTGCCAGTAGTATAGATTGGGCGGGGGCGGCGAGAAATACGCAGTATTTT. It encodes CASSIDWAGAARNTQYF.

This chain connects TRBV5-1 to TRBJ2-5; 9 bases match TRBD2. Germline V gives CDR1 SGHRS, CDR2 YFSETQ. The CDR3 is 15 residues long. The junction had 9 bases not matched to a gene; V was cut back by 4 bases and J by 5 bases. CDR3 sequence: CASSPDPGLAETQYF. The DNA for the CDR3 is TGCGCCAGCAGCCCCGACCCAGGACTAGCGGAGACCCAGTACTTC. The full variable domain, its missing parts supplied by reference TRBV5-1 and TRBJ2-5, is KAGVTQTPRYLIKTRGQQVTLSCSPISGHRSVSWYQQTPGQGLQFLFEYFSETQRNKGNFPGRFSGRQFSNSRSEMNVSTLELGDSALYLCASSPDPGLAETQYFGPGTRLLVL.

This clone has just a few counts. The chain couples TRBV11-2 to TRBJ1-2; weak D call: TRBD1 (6 bases). V was cut by 1 base and J by 7 bases, with 22 bases left in between. Germline-derived CDR1 and CDR2 are SGHAT and FQNNGV. The CDR3 runs 17 residues. The CDR3 bases are TGTGCCAGCAGCTTAGTGGCTGGGGGCCGGGAGTGGGGTGGCTACACCTTC. Its protein product is CASSLVAGGREWGGYTF.

The V and J genes are TRBV6-5 and TRBJ1-1; 7 bases match TRBD1. The germline gives CDR1 MNHEY, CDR2 SVGAGI. V shed 6 bases and J 9 bases; nucleotides not matched to a gene: 16. The CDR3 has 15 residues. DNA for the CDR3: TGTGCCAGCAGCCGTTCATTTTATCGCAGGGGGAAAGCTTTCTTT. As protein: CASSRSFYRRGKAFF.

This clone was picked up a small number of times. The chain joins TRBV10-3 to TRBJ1-2; D is possibly TRBD1 (5 bases). The V gene lost 6 bases and the J gene lost 0 bases, with 17 bases spanning the gap. The CDR3 consists of 16 residues. Looked up from germline, CDR1 is ENHRY and CDR2 is SYGVKD. The CDR3 nucleotides read TGTGCCATCAGCGGAACGAGGCAGGGAACTAACTATGGCTACACCTTC. Its translation: CAISGTRQGTNYGYTF.

This sequence joins TRBV3-1 (or the pseudogene TRBV3-2) and TRBJ2-2; 9 nucleotides agree with TRBD2. V was pared by 3 bases and J by 6 bases, with 8 bases of the junction left unmatched. The CDR3 has 16 amino acids. CDR1 and CDR2 (germline): LGHDT, YNNKEL (reference sequence). The CDR3 DNA reads as TGTGCCAGCAGCCATCTAGGCGGGAGGGGCTCCGGGGAGCTGTTTTTT. This encodes CASSHLGGRGSGELFF.

The J gene is TRBJ2-5, the V gene TRBV23-1; TRBD2 might be the D (5 bases). TRBV23-1 is labeled an ORF, and its function is uncertain. The CDR3 has 12 amino acids. Trimming cost V 3 bases and J 5 bases, with 7 bases left between them. CDR3 in amino acids: CASSHPGETQYF. The CDR3 DNA follows: TGCGCCAGCAGTCACCCGGGGGAGACCCAGTACTTC.

The genes are TRBV3-1 (or the pseudogene TRBV3-2) and TRBJ1-1; 7 bases are a match to TRBD1. J was trimmed by 6 bases and V by 1 base; bases with no gene match: 14. This CDR3 contains 17 residues. Germline CDR1 LGHDT, CDR2 YNNKEL (reference sequence). CDR3 amino acids: CASSQGFVTGESPEAFF. The CDR3 DNA reads TGTGCCAGCAGCCAAGGATTTGTTACAGGGGAAAGCCCTGAAGCTTTCTTT.

The rearrangement links TRBV2 to TRBJ1-2, with 7 bases fitting TRBD1. Germline V lookup: CDR1 SNHLY, CDR2 FYNNEI. The V gene end was trimmed by 6 bases and the J gene end by 7 bases; junction bases not matched to a gene: 8. This CDR3 is 13 amino acids long. The CDR3 spells CASREQGRSGYTF. The CDR3 bases are TGTGCCAGCAGAGAACAGGGGAGGTCTGGCTACACCTTC.

The rearrangement uses TRBV11-2 and TRBJ2-7; TRBD1 agrees at 7 bases. Trimming removed 3 bases from V and 0 bases from J; junction bases left unmatched: 5. Germline V lookup: CDR1 SGHAT, CDR2 FQNNGV. The CDR3 covers 15 residues. This CDR3 reads CASSFNRDSSYEQYF. The CDR3 DNA reads TGTGCCAGCAGCTTTAACCGGGACAGCTCCTACGAGCAGTACTTC.

The chain uses TRBV28 and TRBJ1-2; 10 nucleotides agree with TRBD1. This CDR3 has 13 amino acids. Unmatched junction bases numbered 5, after V lost 5 bases and J lost 8 bases. Germline V gene lookup returns CDR1 MDHEN and CDR2 SYDVKM. This chain's CDR3 is CASSQGQGFGYTF. The CDR3 nucleotides are TGTGCCAGCAGTCAGGGACAGGGGTTCGGCTACACCTTC.

In nucleotides, the CDR3 is TGCAGTGCTAGTCCCAGGGGTTTGGCTGGAAACACCATATATTTT. The encoded protein is CSASPRGLAGNTIYF. The V call is TRBV20-1, the J call TRBJ1-3; tentatively, D is TRBD1 (6 bases). V lost 3 bases to trimming and J lost 2 bases, with 14 bases between them. This CDR3 comprises 15 residues. Per germline, CDR1 DFQATT and CDR2 SNEGSKA (reference sequence).

The gene calls are TRBV27 and TRBJ2-7; D possibly matches TRBD1 or TRBD2 (6 bases each). In germline, CDR1 is MNHEY, CDR2 SMNVEV (reference sequence). The CDR3 loop spans 16 amino acids. Trimming shortened V by 0 bases and J by 1 base, and 13 bases separated the two germline ends. The CDR3 nucleotides are TGTGCCAGCAGTTTATCCCGGGTAGGGGGGTCCTACGAGCAGTACTTC. Its translation: CASSLSRVGGSYEQYF.

The V gene is TRBV6-5, the J gene TRBJ1-2; possible D gene TRBD1, 6 bases. The CDR3 spans 12 residues. Germline V CDR1 and CDR2: MNHEY, SVGAGI. V gave up 6 bases and J gave up 4 bases, with 9 bases separating them. Here the CDR3 DNA reads TGTGCCAGCAGCCAGGGGTTCTATGGCTACACCTTC. Translation gives CASSQGFYGYTF.

The chain recombines TRBV5-1 with TRBJ1-3, with D perhaps TRBD1 (5 bases). Trimming shortened V by 2 bases and J by 0 bases, and 9 bases separated the two germline ends. Germline CDR1 is SGHRS and CDR2 is YFSETQ. The CDR3 spans 15 residues. Here the CDR3 reads CASSLDSTSGNTIYF. The CDR3 nucleotides read TGCGCCAGCAGCTTAGACAGCACCTCTGGAAACACCATATATTTT.

This chain links TRBV2 with TRBJ1-6, with 7 bases identical to TRBD1. V lost 9 bases and J lost 6; bases outside the gene matches: 11. Germline V lookup: CDR1 SNHLY, CDR2 FYNNEI. The CDR3 loop spans 15 amino acids. In nucleotides, the CDR3 is TGTGCCAGTCGGGGACAGCCTTCTTCTAATTCACCCCTCCACTTT. Amino acid sequence: CASRGQPSSNSPLHF.

The chain joins TRBV3-1 (or the pseudogene TRBV3-2) to TRBJ2-7; TRBD1 aligns across 11 bases. CDR3 length: 14 amino acids. Germline CDR1 LGHDT, CDR2 YNNKEL (reference sequence). The trim removed 4 bases at V and 6 bases at J, leaving 5 bases unmatched. CDR3 coding DNA: TGTGCCAGCAGCCGGGGACAGGGGGATCGCGAGCAGTACTTC. It encodes CASSRGQGDREQYF.

The chain combines TRBV10-3 with TRBJ2-1; 7 bases fit TRBD2. Germline CDR1 and CDR2: ENHRY and SYGVKD. The V segment lost 2 bases and the J segment 5 bases; nucleotides outside the gene matches: 3. This CDR3 is 14 amino acids long. The CDR3 is CAISEGLDNNEQFF. For the CDR3, the DNA is TGTGCCATCAGTGAGGGACTAGACAACAATGAGCAGTTCTTC.